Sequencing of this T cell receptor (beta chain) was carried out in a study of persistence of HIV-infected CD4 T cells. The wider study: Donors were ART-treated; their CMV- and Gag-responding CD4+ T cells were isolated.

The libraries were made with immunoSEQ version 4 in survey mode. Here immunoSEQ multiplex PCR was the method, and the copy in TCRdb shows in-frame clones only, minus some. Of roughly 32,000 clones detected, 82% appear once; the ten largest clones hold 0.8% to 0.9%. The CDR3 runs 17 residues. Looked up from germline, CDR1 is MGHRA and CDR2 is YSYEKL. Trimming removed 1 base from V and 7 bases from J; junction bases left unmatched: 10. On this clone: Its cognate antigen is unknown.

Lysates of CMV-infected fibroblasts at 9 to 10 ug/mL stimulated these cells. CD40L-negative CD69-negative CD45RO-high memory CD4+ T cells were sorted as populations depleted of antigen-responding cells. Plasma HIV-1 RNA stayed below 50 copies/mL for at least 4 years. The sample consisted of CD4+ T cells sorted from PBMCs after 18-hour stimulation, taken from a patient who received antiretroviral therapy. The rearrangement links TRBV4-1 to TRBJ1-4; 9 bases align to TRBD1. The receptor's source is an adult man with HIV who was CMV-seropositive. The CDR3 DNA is TGCGCCAGCAGCCAAGGCCTGTTGACAGGGGGATTTGAAAAACTGTTTTTT. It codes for CASSQGLLTGGFEKLFF.